This T cell receptor beta chain was observed in a study of technical replicates of blood from a few donors. Produced via immunoSEQ multiplex PCR; TCRdb's table is partial and in-frame only. The sample records some 71,000 clones, approximately 96% being singletons. The count of this clone is one. V lost 2 bases and J lost 2; bases outside the gene matches: 3. Germline V gene sequence: CDR1 LNHDA, CDR2 SQIVND (reference sequence). The CDR3 consists of 15 residues. The chain uses TRBV19 and TRBJ2-1, with 7 bases that match TRBD2. This TCR was recovered from a human donor in good health. Material: T cells isolated from PBMCs. This chain's CDR3 is CASSIKSGAYNEQFF. The DNA of the CDR3 is TGTGCCAGTAGTATAAAGAGCGGGGCCTACAATGAGCAGTTCTTC. Together with reference TRBV19 and TRBJ2-1, the CDR3 gives the full variable domain: DGGITQSPKYLFRKEGQNVTLSCEQNLNHDAMYWYRQDPGQGLRLIYYSQIVNDFQKGDIAEGYSVSREKKESFPLTVTSAQKNPTAFYLCASSIKSGAYNEQFFGPGTRLTVL.